Listed below are T cell receptor beta chains from one sample, sequenced in a study of T cells in Graves' hyperthyroidism and ophthalmopathy. TCRdb reprocessed the multiplex PCR reads via MiXCR and lists one record per CDR3 protein. The data show 350,000 or so distinct CDR3 sequences, 15% to 20% seen once. Sequences were obtained from blood. Source of these receptors: a woman aged 40-49 years with Graves' ophthalmopathy. The CDR3 runs from the conserved cysteine through the conserved F or W. The order of the fields is J gene, D gene, V gene, clone size, CDR3 protein, CDR3 DNA. D genes are given only for firm matches. Clone size is given for some rows only: seen once, a few or many times, or a class if the clone is expanded.

J gene: TRBJ1-2; D gene: TRBD1; V gene: TRBV3-1; clone size: -; CDR3 protein: CASSRTGPSYGYTF; CDR3 DNA: TGTGCCAGCAGCCGGACAGGGCCCTCCTATGGCTACACCTTC
J gene: TRBJ1-2; D gene: -; V gene: TRBV4-3; clone size: many; CDR3 protein: CASSQDEVSRSLEGYTF; CDR3 DNA: TGCGCCAGCAGCCAAGATGAGGTCTCTAGGTCTCTTGAGGGCTACACCTTC
J gene: TRBJ2-2; D gene: TRBD2; V gene: TRBV3-1; clone size: many; CDR3 protein: CASSQELAGPTGELFF; CDR3 DNA: TGTGCCAGCAGCCAGGAACTAGCGGGGCCCACCGGGGAGCTGTTTTTT
J gene: TRBJ1-5; D gene: TRBD1; V gene: TRBV6-1; clone size: many; CDR3 protein: CASTDRDRQPQHF; CDR3 DNA: TGTGCCAGCACCGACAGGGATCGCCAGCCCCAGCATTTT
J gene: TRBJ2-7; D gene: TRBD2; V gene: TRBV18; clone size: -; CDR3 protein: CASSPSGAGGRGEQYF; CDR3 DNA: TGTGCCAGCTCACCATCGGGAGCGGGAGGTCGCGGCGAGCAGTACTTC
J gene: TRBJ2-7; D gene: -; V gene: TRBV6-5; clone size: -; CDR3 protein: CASSYRAVLYEQYF; CDR3 DNA: TGTGCCAGCAGTTACCGGGCAGTACTGTACGAGCAGTACTTC
J gene: TRBJ2-7; D gene: TRBD2; V gene: TRBV7-9; clone size: many; CDR3 protein: CASSWGLATYEQYF; CDR3 DNA: TGTGCCAGCAGCTGGGGACTAGCTACCTACGAGCAGTACTTC
J gene: TRBJ1-1; D gene: TRBD1; V gene: TRBV29-1; clone size: few; CDR3 protein: CSVGGQGVTAEAFF; CDR3 DNA: TGCAGCGTTGGGGGACAGGGTGTAACTGCTGAAGCTTTCTTT
J gene: TRBJ2-5; D gene: -; V gene: TRBV9; clone size: many; CDR3 protein: CASSPRPGGTQYF; CDR3 DNA: TGTGCCAGCAGCCCAAGGCCCGGCGGGACCCAGTACTTC
J gene: TRBJ1-2; D gene: -; V gene: TRBV6-1; clone size: many; CDR3 protein: CASRGGPASHGYTF; CDR3 DNA: TGTGCCAGCCGAGGCGGGCCCGCTTCGCATGGCTACACCTTC
J gene: TRBJ2-7; D gene: -; V gene: TRBV5-6; clone size: many; CDR3 protein: CASSSGLNTYEQYF; CDR3 DNA: TGTGCCAGCAGCTCGGGACTGAATACCTACGAGCAGTACTTC
J gene: TRBJ2-7; D gene: -; V gene: TRBV10-3; clone size: many; CDR3 protein: CASSESAGPLSYEQYF; CDR3 DNA: TGTGCCAGCAGTGAGTCGGCGGGACCTTTGTCCTACGAGCAGTACTTC
J gene: TRBJ1-1; D gene: TRBD1; V gene: TRBV3-1; clone size: few; CDR3 protein: CASRPGQGWGLTNTEAFF; CDR3 DNA: TGTGCCAGCAGACCCGGACAGGGATGGGGACTAACGAACACTGAAGCTTTCTTT
J gene: TRBJ2-7; D gene: -; V gene: TRBV20-1; clone size: many; CDR3 protein: CSAGGGTFNEQYF; CDR3 DNA: TGCAGTGCTGGGGGCGGGACTTTTAACGAGCAGTACTTC
J gene: TRBJ2-7; D gene: -; V gene: TRBV27; clone size: -; CDR3 protein: CASSPEHGSYEQYF; CDR3 DNA: TGTGCCAGCAGTCCGGAACATGGCTCCTACGAGCAGTACTTC
J gene: TRBJ1-5; D gene: TRBD1; V gene: TRBV6-1; clone size: many; CDR3 protein: CASSGTGADQPQHF; CDR3 DNA: TGTGCCAGCAGCGGGACAGGGGCAGATCAGCCCCAGCATTTT
J gene: TRBJ1-1; D gene: TRBD1; V gene: TRBV27; clone size: -; CDR3 protein: CASSQTGGRLTEAFF; CDR3 DNA: TGTGCCAGCAGCCAAACAGGGGGCAGACTCACTGAAGCTTTCTTT
J gene: TRBJ2-7; D gene: TRBD2; V gene: TRBV6-1; clone size: many; CDR3 protein: CASSPAGREVYEQYF; CDR3 DNA: TGTGCCAGCAGCCCTGCGGGGCGGGAGGTATACGAGCAGTACTTC
J gene: TRBJ2-7; D gene: -; V gene: TRBV27; clone size: many; CDR3 protein: CASMDLYEQYF; CDR3 DNA: TGTGCCAGCATGGACCTCTACGAGCAGTACTTC
J gene: TRBJ2-7; D gene: -; V gene: TRBV27; clone size: many; CDR3 protein: CASSFEGNYEQYF; CDR3 DNA: TGTGCCAGCAGTTTTGAAGGAAACTACGAGCAGTACTTC
J gene: TRBJ2-7; D gene: -; V gene: TRBV6-5; clone size: many; CDR3 protein: CASSYQGSPTYEQYF; CDR3 DNA: TGTGCCAGCAGTTATCAGGGGTCACCTACCTACGAGCAGTACTTC
J gene: TRBJ1-2; D gene: -; V gene: TRBV7-2; clone size: many; CDR3 protein: CASSPPEGLSYGYTF; CDR3 DNA: TGTGCCAGCAGCCCCCCGGAGGGGCTTAGCTATGGCTACACCTTC
J gene: TRBJ1-1; D gene: -; V gene: TRBV6-1; clone size: few; CDR3 protein: CASTRAGKNTEAFF; CDR3 DNA: TGTGCCAGCACCAGGGCAGGGAAGAACACTGAAGCTTTCTTT
J gene: TRBJ2-7; D gene: -; V gene: TRBV6-2/TRBV6-3; clone size: many; CDR3 protein: CASSYSSTSGEQYF; CDR3 DNA: TGTGCCAGCAGTTATTCGTCCACATCGGGAGAGCAGTACTTC
J gene: TRBJ2-3; D gene: TRBD2; V gene: TRBV7-6; clone size: many; CDR3 protein: CASSLASGGTDTQYF; CDR3 DNA: TGTGCCAGCAGCTTGGCTAGCGGAGGCACAGATACGCAGTATTTT
J gene: TRBJ2-7; D gene: TRBD2; V gene: TRBV7-8; clone size: many; CDR3 protein: CASSPLAGLLYEQYF; CDR3 DNA: TGTGCCAGCAGCCCCCTGGCGGGACTACTCTACGAGCAGTACTTC